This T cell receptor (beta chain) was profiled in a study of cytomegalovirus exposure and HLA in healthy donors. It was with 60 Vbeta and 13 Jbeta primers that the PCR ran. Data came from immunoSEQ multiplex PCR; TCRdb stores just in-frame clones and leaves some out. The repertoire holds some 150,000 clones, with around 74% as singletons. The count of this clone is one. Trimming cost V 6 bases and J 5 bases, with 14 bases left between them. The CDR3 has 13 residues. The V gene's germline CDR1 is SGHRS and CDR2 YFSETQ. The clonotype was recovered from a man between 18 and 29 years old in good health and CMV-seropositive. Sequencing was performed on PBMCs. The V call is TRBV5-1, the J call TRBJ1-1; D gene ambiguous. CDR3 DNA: TGCGCCAGCACCCAGGTTCGGGGTACTGAAGCTTTCTTT. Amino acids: CASTQVRGTEAFF.